These 31 T cell receptor beta chains came from one sample sequenced in a study of cytomegalovirus exposure and HLA in healthy donors. Both 60 Vbeta primers and 13 Jbeta primers went into the PCR. Some clones are missing from TCRdb's copy, which holds only in-frame ones; the method was immunoSEQ multiplex PCR. The sample holds about 200,000 clones, about three quarters seen once. The sample comprised PBMCs. Receptors were obtained from a woman in her forties in good health and CMV-seronegative.

This chain links TRBV11-3 with TRBJ2-1; D call uncertain. This CDR3 has 16 residues. Germline V gene lookup returns CDR1 SGHNT and CDR2 YENEEA. Between the trimmed V and J ends, which lost 5 bases and 0 bases, there was a span of 14 bases. The DNA for the CDR3 is TGTGCCAGCAGCCCTTCGGAGTCGGGCTCCTACAATGAGCAGTTCTTC. Protein: CASSPSESGSYNEQFF.

The rearrangement joins TRBV4-2 to TRBJ1-4; perhaps TRBD1 as D (5 bases). Germline V CDR1 and CDR2: LGHNA, YNFKEQ. V gave up 1 base and J gave up 1 base, with 22 bases separating them. The CDR3 is made up of 20 amino acids. CDR3 coding DNA: TGTGCCAGCAGCCAAGGTCCCGCCAGGGCCGGTATGGGAACTAATGAAAAACTGTTTTTT. Translation: CASSQGPARAGMGTNEKLFF.

The chain has TRBV7-6 and TRBJ2-7; 8 bases map to TRBD1. Germline CDR1 SGHVS, CDR2 FNYEAQ. V lost 3 bases, J lost 6 bases, and 4 bases stayed unmatched. CDR3 length: 13 amino acids. The CDR3 coding sequence is TGTGCCAGCAGCTTTGGACAGGGAGGCGAGCAGTACTTC. Translating it yields CASSFGQGGEQYF.

The V call is TRBV5-1, the J call TRBJ2-1, with 7 bases lining up with TRBD2. Trimming at V came to 4 bases and at J to 6 bases, leaving 4 bases not matched to a gene. The CDR3 is 13 amino acids. Germline CDR1 is SGHRS and CDR2 is YFSETQ. CDR3 DNA sequence: TGCGCCAGCAGCCCTCTAGCGGTCAATGAGCAGTTCTTC. Translated: CASSPLAVNEQFF.

V is TRBV29-1 and J is TRBJ2-3; TRBD1 is a possible D gene (6 bases). The germline gives CDR1 SQVTM, CDR2 ANQGSEA. Trimming shortened V by 4 bases and J by 6 bases, and 17 bases separated the two germline ends. The length of the CDR3 is 14 residues. In nucleotides, the CDR3 is TGCAGCGTTGGAGGGGGTCAGGAACGTGATACGCAGTATTTT. Encoded protein: CSVGGGQERDTQYF.

This clone came up a few times. This sequence joins TRBV5-4 and TRBJ2-5; no definite D call. Trimming removed 1 base at V and 2 bases at J, with 6 bases between. Germline CDR1 SGHNT, CDR2 YYREEE (reference sequence). CDR3 length: 13 residues. As DNA, the CDR3 is TGTGCCAGCAGCTTGCAGAATCAAGAGACCCAGTACTTC. The encoded protein is CASSLQNQETQYF.

This chain uses TRBV11-3 with TRBJ2-7, with TRBD1 identical over 7 bases. The CDR3 extends over 14 amino acids. With 4 bases clipped from V and 3 bases from J, the junction kept 6 bases outside the gene matches. The germline V gene encodes CDR1 SGHNT and CDR2 YENEEA. CDR3 region: CASSSQGDRYEQYF. CDR3 coding DNA: TGTGCCAGCAGCTCCCAGGGGGATCGCTACGAGCAGTACTTC.

This clone appeared a single time. The chain has TRBV11-3 and TRBJ2-3, with D tentatively TRBD2 (5 bases). CDR1 and CDR2 from the germline V gene are SGHNT and YENEEA. The V and J ends lost 5 bases and 5 bases respectively, with 17 bases between them. CDR3 length: 15 residues. CDR3 sequence reads: CASSIISLRGDTQYF. CDR3 nucleotides: TGTGCCAGCAGCATAATAAGCCTCCGGGGAGATACGCAGTATTTT.

This chain joins TRBV5-1 and TRBJ1-5; 11 bases line up with TRBD1. Germline trimming cut 4 bases from V and 1 base from J; bases unmatched to any gene: 10. The CDR3 loop spans 18 amino acids. Germline V gene lookup returns CDR1 SGHRS and CDR2 YFSETQ. CDR3 DNA: TGCGCCAGCAGCCCGGGGACAGGGGGTTTCAGGAGCAATCAGCCCCAGCATTTT. Protein sequence: CASSPGTGGFRSNQPQHF.

The rearrangement joins TRBV10-3 to TRBJ2-7; the match to TRBD1 covers 8 bases. The junction had 5 bases not matched to a gene; V was cut back by 4 bases and J by 3 bases. Germline lookup yields CDR1 ENHRY and CDR2 SYGVKD. The CDR3 has 14 residues. CDR3 loop: CAISAGQGGYEQYF. The CDR3 DNA reads as TGTGCCATCAGTGCCGGACAGGGAGGCTACGAGCAGTACTTC.

J is TRBJ1-1 and V is TRBV28; D not resolved. The CDR3 contains 14 residues. Per the germline V gene, CDR1 is MDHEN and CDR2 is SYDVKM. With 5 bases removed from V and 5 bases from J, the gap between germline ends came to 15 bases. CDR3 sequence: CASSLPQRRTEAFF. DNA of the CDR3: TGTGCCAGCAGTCTACCTCAGCGCCGAACTGAAGCTTTCTTT.

A few counts support this clone. The J gene is TRBJ2-3, the V gene TRBV18; TRBD2 is a possible D gene (6 bases). Germline assignment: CDR1 KGHSH and CDR2 LQKENI. V was trimmed by 2 bases and J by 0 bases, leaving 9 bases between them. The CDR3 covers 15 residues. For the CDR3, the DNA is TGTGCCAGCTCACCAAGAAGCGGGAGCACAGATACGCAGTATTTT. Residues: CASSPRSGSTDTQYF.

In DNA, the CDR3 is TGTGCCAGCAGCCAAGTTCAAACTAGCGGGAGCACAGATACGCAGTATTTT. This codes for CASSQVQTSGSTDTQYF. V gene TRBV4-2 combines with J gene TRBJ2-3; 9 bases are a match to TRBD2. Germline values: CDR1 LGHNA, CDR2 YNFKEQ. The CDR3 totals 17 residues. Unmatched junction bases numbered 5, after V lost 1 base and J lost 0 bases.

The chain joins TRBV6-1 to TRBJ1-5, with 10 bases matching TRBD1. Germline loops: CDR1 MNHNS, CDR2 SASEGT. The CDR3 loop spans 18 amino acids. V lost 4 bases to trimming and J lost 2 bases; unmatched junction nucleotides: 11. The CDR3 DNA follows: TGTGCCAGCAGTGCTTCCCGGGGACAGGGGTGGGGCAATCAGCCCCAGCATTTT. Translation gives CASSASRGQGWGNQPQHF.

CDR3 nucleotide sequence: TGTGCCAGCAGTTACTCGACCAGGGGGGCCACTGAAGCTTTCTTT. Protein: CASSYSTRGATEAFF. This rearrangement joins TRBV6-5 to TRBJ1-1; 7 bases are shared with TRBD1. Per the germline V gene, CDR1 is MNHEY and CDR2 is SVGAGI. Trimming took 0 bases from V and 4 from J; bases not matched to a gene: 5. The length of the CDR3 is 15 residues.

The rearrangement uses TRBV7-3 and TRBJ2-1, with 14 bases lining up with TRBD2. The ends lost 4 bases at V and 7 bases at J; junction bases unmatched: 6. Germline-derived CDR1 and CDR2 are SGHTA and FQGTGA. The CDR3 has 16 amino acids. CDR3: CASSSGLAGDANEQFF. The CDR3 nucleotides are TGTGCCAGCAGCTCGGGACTAGCGGGAGATGCAAATGAGCAGTTCTTC.

The V and J genes are TRBV4-3 and TRBJ1-4; D is uncertain. The V end was cut by 4 bases, the J end by 6 bases, with 18 bases between. The CDR3 contains 16 residues. The germline V gene encodes CDR1 LGHNA and CDR2 YSLEER. CDR3 coding DNA: TGCGCCAGCAGCCGAGGACTGGGGAGGGTTGATGAAAAACTGTTTTTT. Amino acid sequence: CASSRGLGRVDEKLFF.

J is TRBJ2-3 and V is TRBV10-3; 13 nucleotides align to TRBD2. The V gene end was trimmed by 6 bases and the J gene end by 2 bases; junction bases not matched to a gene: 8. Germline values: CDR1 ENHRY, CDR2 SYGVKD. The CDR3 loop spans 17 amino acids. In DNA form, the CDR3 reads TGTGCCATCAGACCGGGACTAGCGGGATCGGTCACAGATACGCAGTATTTT. Translated: CAIRPGLAGSVTDTQYF.

This chain links TRBV4-2 with TRBJ2-3; D unclear. The germline CDR1 and CDR2 sequences are LGHNA and YNFKEQ. The CDR3 has 17 residues. The V end was cut by 0 bases, the J end by 3 bases, with 16 bases between. The CDR3 DNA reads as TGTGCCAGCAGCCAAGAGCTTCGGCTGCTAGAAACAGATACGCAGTATTTT. As protein: CASSQELRLLETDTQYF.

The chain carries TRBV6-5 and TRBJ1-1; D is undetermined. The CDR3 consists of 14 residues. The germline gives CDR1 MNHEY, CDR2 SVGAGI. The V and J ends lost 6 bases and 2 bases respectively, with 13 bases between them. In nucleotides, the CDR3 is TGTGCCAGCAGGGGCGGGGTTGCTAACACTGAAGCTTTCTTT. This translates into CASRGGVANTEAFF.

This clone was recorded only once. The CDR3 loop is CASSDSTGPYNEQFF. The CDR3 bases are TGTGCCAGCAGCGACTCGACAGGTCCCTACAATGAGCAGTTCTTC. The V and J genes are TRBV27 and TRBJ2-1, with a tentative D call TRBD1 (6 bases). V lost 6 bases to trimming and J lost 2 bases, with 14 bases between them. Germline loops: CDR1 MNHEY, CDR2 SMNVEV (reference sequence). The CDR3 totals 15 residues.

This chain connects TRBV7-6 to TRBJ2-1; TRBD2 matches at 11 bases. Germline V gene lookup returns CDR1 SGHVS and CDR2 FNYEAQ. The CDR3 sequence is 15 residues long. Unmatched junction bases numbered 5, after V lost 5 bases and J lost 5 bases. In DNA, the CDR3 is TGTGCCAGCAGCCGAACTAGCGGGAGTAACAATGAGCAGTTCTTC. This gives the protein CASSRTSGSNNEQFF.

The gene calls are TRBV2 and TRBJ1-1, with D unresolved. The V and J ends lost 5 bases and 2 bases respectively, with 12 bases between them. This CDR3 spans 14 amino acids. The germline gives CDR1 SNHLY, CDR2 FYNNEI. The CDR3 region has the DNA TGTGCCAGCAGTTTAGAAGACATAAACACTGAAGCTTTCTTT. The encoded protein is CASSLEDINTEAFF.

The chain has TRBV19 and TRBJ1-1; 9 bases agree with TRBD1. The CDR3 covers 15 residues. The germline gives CDR1 LNHDA, CDR2 SQIVND (reference sequence). V lost 2 bases, J lost 1 base, and 2 bases stayed unmatched. The CDR3 DNA sequence: TGTGCCAGTAGTATATGGGACAGGGAGAACACTGAAGCTTTCTTT. It translates to CASSIWDRENTEAFF.

The V and J genes are TRBV10-3 and TRBJ2-7; 9 nucleotides agree with TRBD2. The trim removed 4 bases at V and 0 bases at J, leaving 1 base unmatched. This CDR3 contains 14 residues. Germline CDR1 reads ENHRY; CDR2 reads SYGVKD. The CDR3 region has the DNA TGTGCCATCAGTGGTAGCGGGAGCTCCTACGAGCAGTACTTC. It codes for CAISGSGSSYEQYF.

In the case of this clone: Given the absence of the conserved phenylalanine or tryptophan at the CDR3 end, a read error is likely. This chain joins TRBV7-2 and TRBJ1-5; D possibly corresponds to TRBD1 (5 bases). Looked up from germline, CDR1 is SGHTA and CDR2 is FQGNSA. This CDR3 region has 15 residues. The V and J ends lost 5 bases and 2 bases respectively, with 13 bases between them. CDR3 sequence (DNA): TGTGCCAGCAGCCCGCGGGGGGGTGGCAATCAGCCCCAGCATTCT. Translating gives CASSPRGGGNQPQHS.

This chain joins TRBV7-2 and TRBJ2-4, with 8 bases matching TRBD1. The CDR3 contains 13 residues. Looked up from germline, CDR1 is SGHTA and CDR2 is FQGNSA. V shed 6 bases, J shed 8 bases, and the junction held 6 bases outside the gene matches. CDR3 DNA sequence: TGTGCCAGCAGTCCACAGGGGGAAGACATTCAGTACTTC. This codes for CASSPQGEDIQYF.

This chain uses TRBV30 with TRBJ1-4; no reliable D call. Germline V gives CDR1 GTSNPN, CDR2 SVGIG (reference sequence). Trimming stripped 6 bases from V and 3 bases from J, with 11 bases between. This CDR3 is 13 amino acids long. The CDR3 nucleotides are TGTGCCTGCAACGGGGTTTCTAATGAAAAACTGTTTTTT. It specifies CACNGVSNEKLFF.

The V gene is TRBV5-1, the J gene TRBJ2-1, with D maybe TRBD2 (5 bases). The CDR3 runs to 13 residues. V was shortened by 4 bases and J by 5 bases, with 10 bases between the two germline ends. CDR1 and CDR2 (germline): SGHRS, YFSETQ. The CDR3 DNA follows: TGCGCCAGCAGCGGATTACTAGACAATGAGCAGTTCTTC. This codes for CASSGLLDNEQFF.

The chain joins TRBV4-2 to TRBJ2-2; 9 positions match TRBD2. The CDR3 totals 18 residues. J was trimmed by 4 bases and V by 0 bases; bases with no gene match: 9. Germline V gene lookup returns CDR1 LGHNA and CDR2 YNFKEQ. The chain's CDR3 is CASSQDLLAGYRTGELFF. CDR3 coding DNA: TGTGCCAGCAGCCAAGATCTGCTAGCGGGATATCGCACCGGGGAGCTGTTTTTT.

V and J are TRBV18 and TRBJ1-1; D gene uncertain. The V gene's germline CDR1 is KGHSH and CDR2 LQKENI. Trimming cost V 2 bases and J 1 base, with 8 bases left between them. CDR3 length: 14 residues. The CDR3 reads CASSPVRSNTEAFF. CDR3 coding DNA: TGTGCCAGCTCACCAGTCCGTTCGAACACTGAAGCTTTCTTT.